A single sample gave rise to the 20 T cell receptor beta chains below, sequenced in a study of control samples from healthy donors and cancer patients. Generated by immunoSEQ multiplex PCR, the TCRdb table keeps only in-frame clones and is missing some. The sample records some 120,000 clones, approximately 90% being singletons. Sequencing was done on a sample of blood. Receptor source: a woman between 65 and 79 years old in good health.

The CDR3 region has the DNA TGTGCCAGCACCGGCGGGACAGGGGGTCCCTCTAACTATGGCTACACCTTC. As protein: CASTGGTGGPSNYGYTF. The chain carries TRBV11-2 and TRBJ1-2; TRBD1 agrees at 11 bases. The CDR3 contains 17 residues. Germline loops: CDR1 SGHAT, CDR2 FQNNGV. V gave up 7 bases and J gave up 0 bases; unmatched junction bases: 10.

The chain employs TRBV4-1 and TRBJ2-3; D is perhaps TRBD2 (6 bases). Trimming took off 0 bases at V and 5 bases at J, with 24 bases between the two ends. Germline V lookup: CDR1 MGHRA, CDR2 YSYEKL. This CDR3 is 19 amino acids long. The CDR3 spells CASSQESLSRGEYQDTQYF. As DNA, the CDR3 is TGCGCCAGCAGCCAAGAGAGCCTATCTCGCGGGGAATACCAAGATACGCAGTATTTT.

The chain is built from TRBV7-8 and TRBJ1-5, with no clear D. CDR3 length: 15 amino acids. Looked up from germline, CDR1 is SGHVS and CDR2 is FQNEAQ. Trimming stripped 1 base from V and 4 bases from J, with 11 bases between. CDR3 amino acids: CASSLDWRLNQPQHF. CDR3 sequence (DNA): TGTGCCAGCAGCTTAGATTGGCGGCTAAATCAGCCCCAGCATTTT.

The chain couples TRBV12-3 or TRBV12-4 to TRBJ1-3; D is unresolved. V was clipped by 2 bases and J by 4 bases, with 3 bases between them. The CDR3 runs to 12 residues. CDR3 sequence (DNA): TGTGCCAGCAGTTTAAACGGAAACACCATATATTTT. This gives the protein CASSLNGNTIYF.

This chain links TRBV15 with TRBJ2-5, with D uncertain. V shed 3 bases and J shed 8 bases, with 7 bases lying between them. Germline V gives CDR1 LNHNV, CDR2 YYDKDF (reference sequence). The CDR3 length is 11 residues. This chain's CDR3 is CATSRTGTQYF. The CDR3 nucleotides are TGTGCCACCAGCAGGACGGGCACCCAGTACTTC.

This sequence joins TRBV10-3 and TRBJ1-1, with no clear D. The V end was cut by 0 bases, the J end by 1 base, with 6 bases between. The germline CDR1 and CDR2 sequences are ENHRY and SYGVKD. The CDR3 runs 14 residues. The CDR3 DNA reads TGTGCCATCAGTGAGTCGATTGGGAACACTGAAGCTTTCTTT. Translation gives CAISESIGNTEAFF.

J is TRBJ2-7 and V is TRBV29-1, with 7 bases fitting TRBD2. Germline V gene sequence: CDR1 SQVTM, CDR2 ANQGSEA. The junction had 12 bases not matched to a gene; V was cut back by 8 bases and J by 2 bases. CDR3 length equals 14 residues. The CDR3 DNA follows: TGCAGCCCCCCCCGGTTGCTAGCGGCCTACGAGCAGTACTTC. As protein: CSPPRLLAAYEQYF.

This rearrangement joins TRBV18 to TRBJ1-2, with D hard to call. The CDR3 spans 14 residues. V dropped 3 bases and J dropped 4 bases, with 12 bases sitting between them. Germline V CDR1 and CDR2: KGHSH, LQKENI. CDR3 bases: TGTGCCAGCTCACCGCCGGCAGGACCCTATGGCTACACCTTC. It translates to CASSPPAGPYGYTF.

This chain uses TRBV28 with TRBJ1-1; D might be TRBD1 (6 bases). The CDR3 runs 16 residues. V was pared by 3 bases and J by 2 bases, with 16 bases between. Germline CDR1 and CDR2: MDHEN and SYDVKM. CDR3 sequence reads: CASSFTRGTPNTEAFF. Here the CDR3 DNA reads TGTGCCAGCAGTTTTACCAGGGGCACCCCCAACACTGAAGCTTTCTTT.

This chain uses TRBV18 with TRBJ1-2; D possibly corresponds to TRBD1 (6 bases). Germline V gene lookup returns CDR1 KGHSH and CDR2 LQKENI. This CDR3 spans 17 amino acids. The V end was cut by 3 bases, the J end by 0 bases, with 17 bases between. CDR3 in DNA: TGTGCCAGCTCACCTACAGGGAGTATTGACCCTAACTATGGCTACACCTTC. This gives the protein CASSPTGSIDPNYGYTF.

The chain carries TRBV11-2 and TRBJ1-5; no firm D call. Germline lookup yields CDR1 SGHAT and CDR2 FQNNGV. V lost 1 base to trimming and J lost 2 bases, with 15 bases between them. The CDR3 spans 17 residues. The CDR3 region is CASSLVCRPEGNQPQHF. In DNA form, the CDR3 reads TGTGCCAGCAGCTTAGTATGCAGGCCAGAGGGCAATCAGCCCCAGCATTTT.

This clone appeared a single time. This chain uses TRBV14 with TRBJ1-1, with D possibly being TRBD1 (5 bases). V was shortened by 0 bases and J by 1 base, with 12 bases between the two germline ends. Germline CDR1 reads SGHDN; CDR2 reads FVKESK. The CDR3 contains 16 residues. CDR3 sequence reads: CASSQDRGRWNTEAFF. CDR3 in DNA: TGTGCCAGCAGCCAAGATAGGGGTAGGTGGAACACTGAAGCTTTCTTT.

V usage is TRBV19 and J usage is TRBJ1-4; the match to TRBD1 covers 8 bases. The length of the CDR3 is 14 residues. Trimming at V came to 7 bases and at J to 7 bases, leaving 8 bases not matched to a gene. CDR1 is LNHDA and CDR2 is SQIVND in the germline V gene (reference sequence). CDR3 sequence (DNA): TGTGCCAGTAATCCGGGACAGGTTTTTGAAAAACTGTTTTTT. This sequence encodes CASNPGQVFEKLFF.

The gene calls are TRBV24-1 and TRBJ2-3; 8 positions match TRBD1. This CDR3 comprises 15 residues. J gave up 2 bases and V 4 bases, and 4 bases lay outside the gene matches. The V gene's germline CDR1 is KGHDR and CDR2 SFDVKD. The CDR3 loop reads CATSETGQDTDTQYF. The CDR3, as DNA: TGTGCCACCAGTGAAACGGGACAGGACACAGATACGCAGTATTTT.

The V call is TRBV7-2, the J call TRBJ2-1, with D perhaps matching TRBD2 (5 bases). V was cut by 1 base and J by 6 bases, with 13 bases left in between. This CDR3 is 15 amino acids long. The germline gives CDR1 SGHTA, CDR2 FQGNSA. DNA of the CDR3: TGTGCCAGCAGCTTAGGGGTATCCCGGGGCAATGAGCAGTTCTTC. Protein sequence: CASSLGVSRGNEQFF.

The chain employs TRBV4-2 and TRBJ2-2; TRBD2 aligns across 15 bases. V gave up 8 bases and J gave up 5 bases; unmatched junction bases: 3. Per the germline V gene, CDR1 is LGHNA and CDR2 is YNFKEQ. This CDR3 is built from 15 residues. CDR3 region: CASGGLAGGTGELFF. The CDR3 coding sequence is TGTGCCAGCGGTGGACTAGCGGGGGGGACCGGGGAGCTGTTTTTT.

The chain has TRBV2 and TRBJ2-7, with 8 bases that match TRBD1. Germline loops: CDR1 SNHLY, CDR2 FYNNEI. V trimming: 2 bases; J trimming: 5 bases; junction bases outside the gene matches: 8. The CDR3 consists of 15 residues. The DNA of the CDR3 is TGTGCCAGCAGTGAATCAGGACAGGGTAACCACGAGCAGTACTTC. The encoded protein is CASSESGQGNHEQYF.

This chain joins TRBV5-4 and TRBJ2-7; D not certain. Germline V CDR1 and CDR2: SGHNT, YYREEE (reference sequence). The CDR3 contains 15 residues. Trimming took 2 bases from V and 5 from J, leaving 17 bases between them. CDR3 nucleotide sequence: TGTGCCAGCAGCTTTGTGATTCAAGGATCTGACGAGCAGTACTTC. It translates to CASSFVIQGSDEQYF.

This clone was recorded only once. The chain carries TRBV7-8 and TRBJ1-4; a weak D match, TRBD1 (5 bases). The V gene's germline CDR1 is SGHVS and CDR2 FQNEAQ. The ends were cut back, 1 base at V and 14 bases at J, with 14 bases in the middle. The CDR3 runs to 13 residues. CDR3 DNA sequence: TGTGCCAGCAGCTTAGATGTGGAGGGACTGCTGTTTTTT. This translates into CASSLDVEGLLFF.

The chain joins TRBV5-4 to TRBJ1-1; D call uncertain. Germline CDR1 SGHNT, CDR2 YYREEE (reference sequence). V lost 0 bases, J lost 7 bases, and 7 bases lay in between. The CDR3 runs 12 residues. CDR3 sequence: CASSLGEGEAFF. As DNA, the CDR3 is TGTGCCAGCAGCTTGGGTGAGGGTGAAGCTTTCTTT.